The 5 T cell receptor beta chains below were found in one sample sequenced in a study of T cells in Graves' hyperthyroidism and ophthalmopathy. TCR beta CDR3 regions were amplified from RNA. A first-round RT-PCR of the TCR CDR3 used the HTBI primer set. TCRdb fed the multiplex PCR reads into MiXCR, producing one record per CDR3 protein. This repertoire shows about 620,000 distinct CDR3 sequences, around 15% found once; its top ten account for 3.5% to 4%. The specimen was blood. These receptors were collected from a woman aged 25 to 39 with Graves' hyperthyroidism.

This clonotype occurred many times. CDR3 nucleotides: TGTGCCAGCAGTGAGACTGACCTGCCCCAGCATTTT. Protein: CASSETDLPQHF. The rearrangement joins TRBV28 to TRBJ1-5; no reliable D call. V lost 5 bases and J lost 9, with 11 bases in between. The CDR3 is made up of 12 amino acids. Germline V CDR1 and CDR2: MDHEN, SYDVKM. Based on the CDR3 plus reference TRBV28 and TRBJ1-5, the full variable domain is DVKVTQSSRYLVKRTGEKVFLECVQDMDHENMFWYRQDPGLGLRLIYFSYDVKMKEKGDIPEGYSVSREKKERFSLILESASTNQTSMYLCASSETDLPQHFGDGTRLSIL.

The table lists this clonotype with a few counts. The chain combines TRBV6-1 with TRBJ1-2; D not certain. The germline V gene has CDR1 MNHNS and CDR2 SASEGT. The V and J ends lost 0 bases and 3 bases respectively, with 14 bases between them. The CDR3 covers 16 residues. CDR3: CASSEAFQGYDYGYTF. The CDR3 region has the DNA TGTGCCAGCAGTGAAGCATTCCAAGGATACGACTATGGCTACACCTTC.

As to this clonotype: A read error is possible here, since a much larger clone lies one base away. Since no conserved phenylalanine or tryptophan closes the CDR3, a read error is the likely cause. V and J are TRBV2 and TRBJ2-5, with TRBD2 matching over 11 bases. CDR1 is SNHLY, CDR2 FYNNEI, per germline. This CDR3 is built from 14 residues. J was trimmed by 3 bases and V by 7 bases; bases with no gene match: 4. CDR3 sequence (DNA): TGTGCCAGCAACCCGGGACTAGCGGAAGAGACCCAGTACCTC. Translated: CASNPGLAEETQYL.

In its sample, this clonotype was seen many times. The genes are TRBV11-2 and TRBJ2-1; 11 bases map to TRBD2. The V gene end was trimmed by 6 bases and the J gene end by 6 bases; junction bases not matched to a gene: 7. The CDR3 covers 15 residues. Per the germline V gene, CDR1 is SGHAT and CDR2 is FQNNGV. CDR3 nucleotides: TGTGCCAGCAGGGATACTAGCGGGGGACGCAATGAGCAGTTCTTC. It is translated as CASRDTSGGRNEQFF.

The rearrangement joins TRBV7-2 to TRBJ2-7; tentatively, D is TRBD1 or TRBD2 (5 bases each). Germline CDR1 SGHTA, CDR2 FQGNSA. Trimming removed 3 bases from V and 4 bases from J, with 13 bases in between. This CDR3 region has 14 residues. The CDR3 is CASSFSRGVYEQYF. For the CDR3, the DNA is TGTGCCAGCAGCTTCTCAAGAGGGGTATACGAGCAGTACTTC.